This TCR beta chain was sequenced for a study of T-cell memory formation after mild COVID-19. This clonotype came up a few times. As yet, its antigen is unknown. A single record per CDR3 protein comes from TCRdb applying MiXCR to the 5' RACE reads. The table has over 250,000 distinct CDR3 sequences, less than 20% seen once. Germline lookup yields CDR1 DFQATT and CDR2 SNEGSKA (reference sequence). The CDR3 length is 14 residues. The ends lost 5 bases at V and 6 bases at J; junction bases unmatched: 10. Whole-study results and caveats: Day 15 to 85 contractors were CD4/CD8 balanced; later expanders leaned CD4+. The CD4+ clones that contracted clustered mainly within CM and EM, and the CD8+ clones concentrated in EMRA.

The chain employs TRBV20-1 and TRBJ2-3, with TRBD2 matching 8 bases. The TCR was taken from a young man who had mild COVID-19 (a few samples of this study predate the infection). Cell type and time point are not known. The sequenced sample was PBMCs or a T cell subset sorted from them (not recorded which). The CDR3 spells CSADRAGAGDTQYF. The CDR3 DNA sequence: TGCAGTGCTGATCGAGCGGGGGCAGGGGATACGCAGTATTTT.